This T cell receptor beta chain was obtained from a study of regulatory T cells in long-lasting Graves disease. Study results and caveats: When disease was persistent, TRBV28, TRBJ1-2 and TRBJ2-5 were the favored segments.

Libraries of TCR beta came from iRepertoire HTBI primers plus Arm-PCR of CDR3 regions. One entry per CDR3 protein results from TCRdb running MiXCR on the multiplex PCR reads. The sample lists 360,000 or so distinct CDR3 sequences, about a sixth seen once, with around 20% in the top ten. The CDR3 has 15 residues. Trimming took off 7 bases at V and 1 base at J, with 16 bases between the two ends. Per the germline V gene, CDR1 is LNHDA and CDR2 is SQIVND (reference sequence). Described time point: newly diagnosed GD, antithyroid drugs for less than 3 months. Preparation of the TCR library used RNA extracted from PBMCs. A word on this clonotype: Its antigen is currently unknown.

The sample was also linked to a second study, of T cells in Graves' hyperthyroidism and ophthalmopathy. Per that study: Researchers ran a first-round RT-PCR on the TCR CDR3 using the HTBI primer set. Appearing also in blood were most of the thyroid clonotypes expanded above 0.001.

The material sequenced was peripheral blood mononuclear cells (PBMCs), taken at new diagnosis, from a patient treated with antithyroid drugs. The chain uses TRBV19 and TRBJ1-2; D possibly corresponds to TRBD1 (6 bases). This clonotype was obtained from a young woman with Graves disease. The DNA for the CDR3 is TGTGCCAGTACCTCATCGACAGGAATTAACTATGGCTACACCTTC. Amino acids: CASTSSTGINYGYTF.